These 15 T cell receptor beta chains originate from one sample sequenced in a study of blood T cell repertoires in COVID-19. Sequencing used immunoSEQ multiplex PCR; TCRdb keeps in-frame clones, though not all of them. This sample has some 120,000 clones; more than 70% occur once, and the top ten carry more than 1.5%. Sample: peripheral blood. The origin of the receptors is a human donor in a cohort sampled during active COVID-19.

The chain joins TRBV29-1 to TRBJ2-2, with D unclear. Trimming pared 1 base from V and 4 bases from J, leaving 16 bases between. From germline, CDR1 is SQVTM and CDR2 ANQGSEA. The CDR3 contains 16 residues. CDR3 bases: TGCAGCGTTGAAGGTCCAGATTATAGCCTCACCGGGGAGCTGTTTTTT. It yields the protein CSVEGPDYSLTGELFF.

This clone was detected once. CDR3 coding DNA: TGTGCCAGCAGTTCGACAGGGTTTAGCTATGGCTACACCTTC. Translation: CASSSTGFSYGYTF. This chain uses TRBV6-6 with TRBJ1-2; 7 bases align to TRBD1. The trim removed 4 bases at V and 4 bases at J, leaving 6 bases unmatched. The CDR3 is 14 amino acids. Looked up from germline, CDR1 is MNHNY and CDR2 is SVGAGI (reference sequence).

The chain couples TRBV5-4 to TRBJ2-2; D gene uncertain. Germline V lookup: CDR1 SGHNT, CDR2 YYREEE (reference sequence). The CDR3 contains 12 residues. CDR3 sequence (DNA): TGTGCTACAGCATCAAACACCGGGGAGCTGTTTTTT. This gives the protein CATASNTGELFF.

CDR3 in DNA: TGTGCCAGCAGTGATACGCGCAGGGGTGATTCACCCCTCCACTTT. This sequence encodes CASSDTRRGDSPLHF. This rearrangement joins TRBV2 to TRBJ1-6, with a weak D call TRBD1 (6 bases). This CDR3 has 15 amino acids. Germline V lookup: CDR1 SNHLY, CDR2 FYNNEI. Trimming left V 3 bases short and J 8 bases short, with 14 bases between.

The rearrangement links TRBV5-1 to TRBJ2-7; TRBD2 might be the D (6 bases). CDR1 SGHRS and CDR2 YFSETQ come from the germline V gene. The CDR3 runs 14 residues. Trimming pared 0 bases from V and 4 bases from J, leaving 11 bases between. The CDR3 DNA sequence: TGCGCCAGCAGCTTGGTAGTAGCGGCTTACGAGCAGTACTTC. Its translation: CASSLVVAAYEQYF.

The chain employs TRBV5-4 and TRBJ2-3; TRBD2 matches 8 bases. Germline-derived CDR1 and CDR2 are SGHNT and YYREEE (reference sequence). The CDR3 is made up of 17 amino acids. The J segment lost 4 bases and the V segment lost 6 bases, leaving 16 bases of the junction unmatched. The CDR3, as DNA: TGTGCCAGCAACTTACAGGCGGGCGGGAGGCCTTCAGATACGCAGTATTTT. Protein: CASNLQAGGRPSDTQYF.

The chain couples TRBV10-3 to TRBJ1-4; D possibly corresponds to TRBD1 (5 bases). V was pared by 3 bases and J by 3 bases, with 11 bases between. The germline gives CDR1 ENHRY, CDR2 SYGVKD. There are 15 residues in the CDR3. The CDR3, as DNA: TGTGCCATCAGTGACCAGACAGCGCCTAATGAAAAACTGTTTTTT. It translates to CAISDQTAPNEKLFF.

The genes are TRBV7-2 and TRBJ1-1; D is ambiguous. V lost 6 bases and J lost 5, with 7 bases in between. CDR3 length: 11 residues. Looked up from germline, CDR1 is SGHTA and CDR2 is FQGNSA. Written as DNA, the CDR3 is TGTGCCAGCAGTGCGTTTACTGAAGCTTTCTTT. Its translation: CASSAFTEAFF.

The genes are TRBV11-2 and TRBJ2-1; TRBD2 matches 7 bases. The CDR3 has 14 residues. V lost 1 base, J lost 4 bases, and 1 base stayed unmatched. Germline CDR1 SGHAT, CDR2 FQNNGV. This CDR3 reads CASSLGTSYNEQFF. The CDR3 DNA follows: TGTGCCAGCAGCTTAGGGACTAGTTACAATGAGCAGTTCTTC.

The rearrangement links TRBV6-6 to TRBJ1-5; a possible D gene is TRBD1 (5 bases). V was cut by 10 bases and J by 1 base, with 14 bases left in between. There are 14 residues in the CDR3. In germline, CDR1 is MNHNY, CDR2 SVGAGI (reference sequence). The CDR3 spells CATGHGRSNQPQHF. The CDR3 coding sequence is TGTGCCACCGGACATGGGAGGAGCAATCAGCCCCAGCATTTT.

This chain links TRBV18 with TRBJ1-1; 7 bases are shared with TRBD1. The CDR3 spans 15 residues. CDR1 is KGHSH, CDR2 LQKENI, per germline. Trimming removed 4 bases from V and 4 bases from J; junction bases left unmatched: 9. The CDR3 nucleotides read TGTGCCAGCTCACGCCCACAGGGGCAGGGCACTGAAGCTTTCTTT. As protein: CASSRPQGQGTEAFF.

The rearrangement uses TRBV5-1 and TRBJ2-7, with D perhaps matching TRBD2 (8 bases). V was shortened by 4 bases and J by 5 bases, with 16 bases between the two germline ends. Germline V gene lookup returns CDR1 SGHRS and CDR2 YFSETQ. The CDR3 sequence is 14 residues long. The CDR3, as DNA: TGCGCCAGCAGCCGCGGGACTAGGGGGCACGAGCAGTACTTC. As protein: CASSRGTRGHEQYF.

This chain joins TRBV2 and TRBJ1-5; TRBD1 might be the D (5 bases). This CDR3 is 15 amino acids long. With 10 bases removed from V and 0 bases from J, the gap between germline ends came to 16 bases. Per germline, CDR1 SNHLY and CDR2 FYNNEI. CDR3 sequence reads: CATSGSRISNQPQHF. The CDR3 DNA follows: TGTGCCACTTCAGGGTCCCGAATTAGCAATCAGCCCCAGCATTTT.

V is TRBV28 and J is TRBJ2-5; D ambiguous. This CDR3 region has 12 residues. Trimming left V 5 bases short and J 3 bases short, with 7 bases between. CDR1 is MDHEN, CDR2 SYDVKM, per germline. CDR3 protein: CASSAVKETQYF. CDR3 coding DNA: TGTGCCAGCAGTGCGGTCAAAGAGACCCAGTACTTC.

The chain combines TRBV4-1 with TRBJ2-7, with 8 positions matching TRBD1. The V segment lost 0 bases and the J segment 3 bases; nucleotides outside the gene matches: 10. The CDR3 loop spans 17 amino acids. Germline-derived CDR1 and CDR2 are MGHRA and YSYEKL. CDR3 in DNA: TGCGCCAGCAGCCAAGATTTTGAGAGACAGGGGAACTACGAGCAGTACTTC. Its protein product is CASSQDFERQGNYEQYF.